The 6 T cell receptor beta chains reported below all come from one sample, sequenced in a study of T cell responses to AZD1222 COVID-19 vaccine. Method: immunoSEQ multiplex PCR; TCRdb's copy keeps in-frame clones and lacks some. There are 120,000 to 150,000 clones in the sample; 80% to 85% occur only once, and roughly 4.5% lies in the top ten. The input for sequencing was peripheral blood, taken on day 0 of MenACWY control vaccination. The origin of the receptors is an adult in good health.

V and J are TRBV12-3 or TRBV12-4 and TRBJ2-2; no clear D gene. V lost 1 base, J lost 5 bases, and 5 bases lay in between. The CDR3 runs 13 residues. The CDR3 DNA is TGTGCCAGCAGTTTAGGAGGTACCGGGGAGCTGTTTTTT. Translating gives CASSLGGTGELFF.

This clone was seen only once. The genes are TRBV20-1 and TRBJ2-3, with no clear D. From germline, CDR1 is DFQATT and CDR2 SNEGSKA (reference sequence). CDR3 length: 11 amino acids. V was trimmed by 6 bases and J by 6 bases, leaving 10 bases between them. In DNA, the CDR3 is TGCAGTGCACAGATTTACGATACGCAGTATTTT. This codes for CSAQIYDTQYF.

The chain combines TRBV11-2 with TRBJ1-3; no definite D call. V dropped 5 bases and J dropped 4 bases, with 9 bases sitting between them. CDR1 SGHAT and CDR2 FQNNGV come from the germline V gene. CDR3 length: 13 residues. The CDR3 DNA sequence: TGTGCCAGCAGCCAAGAACCGGGAAACACCATATATTTT. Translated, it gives CASSQEPGNTIYF.

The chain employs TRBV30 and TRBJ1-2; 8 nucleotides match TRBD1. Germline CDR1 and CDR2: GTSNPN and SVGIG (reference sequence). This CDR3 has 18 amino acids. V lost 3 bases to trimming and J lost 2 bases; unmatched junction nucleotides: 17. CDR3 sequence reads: CAWSSRPVTGVSNYGYTF. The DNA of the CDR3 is TGTGCCTGGAGCAGTCGACCCGTGACAGGGGTTTCGAACTATGGCTACACCTTC.

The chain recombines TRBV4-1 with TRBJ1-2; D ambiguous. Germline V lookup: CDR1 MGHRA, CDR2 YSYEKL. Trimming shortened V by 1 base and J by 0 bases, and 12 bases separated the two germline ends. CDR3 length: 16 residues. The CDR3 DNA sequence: TGCGCCAGCAGCCAAGTTAGCGGCAACACTAACTATGGCTACACCTTC. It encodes CASSQVSGNTNYGYTF.

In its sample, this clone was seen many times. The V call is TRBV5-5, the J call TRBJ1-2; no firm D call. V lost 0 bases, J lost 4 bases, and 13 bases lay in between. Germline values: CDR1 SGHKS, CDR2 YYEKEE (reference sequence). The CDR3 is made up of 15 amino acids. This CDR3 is CASSLAAGNGYGYTF. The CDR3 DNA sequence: TGTGCCAGCAGCTTGGCCGCGGGTAACGGCTATGGCTACACCTTC.